The T cell receptor beta chain under discussion was sequenced for a study of tumor-infiltrating lymphocytes in localized non-small cell lung cancer. Across the study: The cohort mixed smokers and never-smokers, several histologies, and some post-neoadjuvant-chemotherapy samples. Resected tumor was paired with non-adjacent uninvolved lung from the same patient. Study conclusions and caveats: Available tissue quantity limited TCR sequencing to a patient subset. T-cell fraction did not differ between immunotypes IM1 and IM2.

Germline V gene sequence: CDR1 MNHEY, CDR2 SVGAGI. The V end was cut by 0 bases, the J end by 6 bases, with 12 bases between. The CDR3 has 15 amino acids. The data were produced by immunoSEQ multiplex PCR, yet TCRdb's version contains in-frame clones alone and is incomplete. The data contain more than 9,000 clones, about 69% of them seen just once; the ten biggest clones take up 9.1%. Comments on this clone: The antigen remains undetermined.

The rearrangement links TRBV6-5 to TRBJ1-5; a possible D gene is TRBD1 (6 bases). The receptor was isolated from a human donor with non-small cell lung cancer. The sample consisted of lung tumor tissue. The CDR3 nucleotides are TGTGCCAGCAGTTACTCGAGGGGGACCGGTCAGCCCCAGCATTTT. Protein sequence: CASSYSRGTGQPQHF.